The present T cell receptor beta chain was sequenced within a study of blood T cell repertoires in COVID-19. Study information: COVID-19 samples from acute and convalescent phases originated in the United States, Italy and Spain. T cells, B-cell-depleted T cells, or PBMCs supplied cDNA or gDNA.

Sequenced by immunoSEQ multiplex PCR; TCRdb stores in-frame clones only, minus some. The sample lists about 250,000 clones; 80% to 90% were seen once. The clonotype was recovered from a man in his forties who had recovered from COVID-19. Sequenced sample: PBMCs or T cells enriched from blood (not recorded which).

The CDR3 bases are TGTGCCAGCAGCCAAACAGGCTCCCAAGAGACCCAGTACTTC. Translating gives CASSQTGSQETQYF. This sequence joins TRBV5-6 and TRBJ2-5; possible D gene TRBD1, 5 bases. Germline V gives CDR1 SGHDT, CDR2 YYEEEE. V dropped 4 bases and J dropped 1 base, with 11 bases sitting between them. CDR3 size: 14 residues.